This T cell receptor (beta chain) was profiled in a study of T cells in Graves' hyperthyroidism and ophthalmopathy. Amplification yielded TCR beta CDR3 regions, with RNA transcripts as the source. First-round RT-PCR of the TCR CDR3 relied on the HTBI primer set. TCRdb independently ran MiXCR on the multiplex PCR reads; one entry per CDR3 protein. The repertoire has a few hundred thousand distinct CDR3 sequences, approximately 14% of them found once; the top ten carry more than 30%. This CDR3 contains 10 residues. The germline CDR1 and CDR2 sequences are DFQATT and SNEGSKA (reference sequence). This clonotype was seen at least ten times. At one of its ends the junction is not consistent with the germline gene, which may arise from a read error.

V and J are TRBV20-1 and TRBJ1-2; D unclear. The TCR was taken from a woman aged 45 to 65 with Graves' hyperthyroidism that later progressed to Graves' ophthalmopathy. Input material: blood. The CDR3, as DNA: TGCAGTGCTAGTGGTCAGAGGTCCGCCTTC. It yields the protein CSASGQRSAF.